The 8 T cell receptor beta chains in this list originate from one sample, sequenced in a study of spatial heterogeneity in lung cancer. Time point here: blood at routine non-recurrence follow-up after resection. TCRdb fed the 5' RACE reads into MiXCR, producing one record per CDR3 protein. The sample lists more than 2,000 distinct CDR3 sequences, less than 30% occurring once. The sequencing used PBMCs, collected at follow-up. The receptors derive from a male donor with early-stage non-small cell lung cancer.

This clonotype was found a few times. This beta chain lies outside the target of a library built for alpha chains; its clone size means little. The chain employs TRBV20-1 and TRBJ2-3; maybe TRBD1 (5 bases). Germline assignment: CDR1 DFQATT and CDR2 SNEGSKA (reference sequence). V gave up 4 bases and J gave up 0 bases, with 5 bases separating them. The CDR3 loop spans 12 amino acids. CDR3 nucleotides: TGCAGTGCTAAGGGGAGCACAGATACGCAGTATTTT. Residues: CSAKGSTDTQYF.

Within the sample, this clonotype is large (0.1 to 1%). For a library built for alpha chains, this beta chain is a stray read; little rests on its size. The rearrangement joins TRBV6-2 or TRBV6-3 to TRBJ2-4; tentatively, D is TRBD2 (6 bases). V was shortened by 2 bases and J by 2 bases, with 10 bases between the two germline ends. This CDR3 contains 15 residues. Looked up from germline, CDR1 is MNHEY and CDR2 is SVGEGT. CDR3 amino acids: CASSYPGGSKNIQYF. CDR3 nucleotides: TGTGCCAGCAGTTACCCCGGAGGGTCCAAAAACATTCAGTACTTC.

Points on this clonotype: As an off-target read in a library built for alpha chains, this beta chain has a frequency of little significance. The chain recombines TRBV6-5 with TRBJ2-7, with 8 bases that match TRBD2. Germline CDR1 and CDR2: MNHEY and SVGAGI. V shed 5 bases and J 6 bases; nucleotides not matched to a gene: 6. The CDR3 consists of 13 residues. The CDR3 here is CASSPGLASEQYF. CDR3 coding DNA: TGTGCCAGCAGTCCCGGACTAGCTAGCGAGCAGTACTTC.

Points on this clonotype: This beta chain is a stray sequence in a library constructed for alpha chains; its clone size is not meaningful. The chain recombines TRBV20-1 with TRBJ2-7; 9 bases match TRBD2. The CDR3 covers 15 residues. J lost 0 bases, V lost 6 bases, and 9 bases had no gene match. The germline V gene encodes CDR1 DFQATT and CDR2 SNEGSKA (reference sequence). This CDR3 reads CSAGVSGGSSYEQYF. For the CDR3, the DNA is TGCAGTGCAGGGGTTAGCGGGGGTAGCTCCTACGAGCAGTACTTC.

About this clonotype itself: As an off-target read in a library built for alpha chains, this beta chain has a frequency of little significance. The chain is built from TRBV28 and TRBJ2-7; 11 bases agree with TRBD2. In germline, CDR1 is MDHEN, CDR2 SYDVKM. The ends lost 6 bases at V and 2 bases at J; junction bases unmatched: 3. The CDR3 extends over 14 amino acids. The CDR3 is CASRGTSGTYEQYF. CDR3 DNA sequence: TGTGCCAGCAGAGGGACTAGCGGCACCTACGAGCAGTACTTC.

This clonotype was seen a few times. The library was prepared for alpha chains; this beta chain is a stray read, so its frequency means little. CDR3 DNA sequence: TGTGCCATCAGTATGGGACTAGCGGGAGGGCCGGATACGCAGTATTTT. This sequence encodes CAISMGLAGGPDTQYF. This chain connects TRBV10-3 to TRBJ2-3, with 16 bases fitting TRBD2. V was pared by 5 bases and J by 6 bases, with 5 bases of the junction left unmatched. The CDR3 extends over 16 amino acids. The germline V gene encodes CDR1 ENHRY and CDR2 SYGVKD.

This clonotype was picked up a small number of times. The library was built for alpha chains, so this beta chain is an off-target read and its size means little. The CDR3 is CASSGTTDTQYF. The CDR3, as DNA: TGTGCCAGCAGCGGCACCACAGATACGCAGTATTTT. The chain joins TRBV7-2 to TRBJ2-3; D remains ambiguous. The CDR3 consists of 12 residues. CDR1 and CDR2 from the germline V gene are SGHTA and FQGNSA. Trimming shortened V by 5 bases and J by 2 bases, and 5 bases separated the two germline ends.

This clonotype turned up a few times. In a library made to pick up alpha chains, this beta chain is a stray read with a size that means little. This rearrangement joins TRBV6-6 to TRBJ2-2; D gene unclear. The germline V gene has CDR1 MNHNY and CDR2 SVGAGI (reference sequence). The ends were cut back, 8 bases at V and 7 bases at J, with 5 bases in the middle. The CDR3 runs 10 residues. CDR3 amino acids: CASVGGELFF. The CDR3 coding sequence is TGTGCCAGCGTAGGCGGGGAGCTGTTTTTT.